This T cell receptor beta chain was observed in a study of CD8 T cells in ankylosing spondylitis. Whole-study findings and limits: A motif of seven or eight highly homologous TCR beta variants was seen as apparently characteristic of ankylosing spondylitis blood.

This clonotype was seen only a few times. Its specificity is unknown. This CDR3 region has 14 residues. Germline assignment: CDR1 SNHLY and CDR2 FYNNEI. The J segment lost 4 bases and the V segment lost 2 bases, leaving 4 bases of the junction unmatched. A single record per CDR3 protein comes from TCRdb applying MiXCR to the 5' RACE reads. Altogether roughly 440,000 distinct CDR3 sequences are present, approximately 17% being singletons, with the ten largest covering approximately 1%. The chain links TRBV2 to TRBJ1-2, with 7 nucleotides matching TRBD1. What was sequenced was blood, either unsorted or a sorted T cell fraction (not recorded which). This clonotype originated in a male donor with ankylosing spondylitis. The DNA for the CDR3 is TGTGCCAGCAGTGAACAGGGGGTTTTCTATGGCTACACCTTC. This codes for CASSEQGVFYGYTF.